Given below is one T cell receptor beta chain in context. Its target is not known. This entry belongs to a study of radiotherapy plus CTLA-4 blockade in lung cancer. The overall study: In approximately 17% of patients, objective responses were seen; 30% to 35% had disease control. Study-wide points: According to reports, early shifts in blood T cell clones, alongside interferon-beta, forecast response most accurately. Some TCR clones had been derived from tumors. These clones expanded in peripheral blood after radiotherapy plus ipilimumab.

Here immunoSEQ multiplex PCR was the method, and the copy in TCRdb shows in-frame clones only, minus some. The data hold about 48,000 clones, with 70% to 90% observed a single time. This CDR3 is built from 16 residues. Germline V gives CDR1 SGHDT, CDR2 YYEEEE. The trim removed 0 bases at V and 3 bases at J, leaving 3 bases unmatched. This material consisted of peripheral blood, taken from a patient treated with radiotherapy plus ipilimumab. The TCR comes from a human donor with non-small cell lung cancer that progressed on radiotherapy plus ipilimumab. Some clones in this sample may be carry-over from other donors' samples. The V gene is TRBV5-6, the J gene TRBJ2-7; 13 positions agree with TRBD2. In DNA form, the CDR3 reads TGTGCCAGCAGCTTGGAGGGGACTAGCGGGAACTACGAGCAGTACTTC. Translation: CASSLEGTSGNYEQYF.